This T cell receptor (beta chain) was identified during a study of molecular identifiers for immune sequencing clone quantification (dated by TCRdb to the late 2010s). For the study in its entirety: For a replicate experiment, RNA from approximately 20,000 or 100,000 naive CD8 T cells was divided into five aliquots, and four of the five aliquots were sequenced. The study was a methods study using CD8 T cells to benchmark molecular-identifier clustering-based TCR repertoire sequencing (MIDCIRS) and TCR RNA copy counting. Overall results and qualifications from the work: When barcode sub-clustering was omitted, TCR diversity was inflated by chimeric consensus sequences, with chimeras reaching as high as 47%. Highly expanded clone sizes could be underestimated because identical TCR molecules may share a barcode. Modeling indicated approximately 2.7 TCR RNA copies recovered per cell, compared with approximately 10 by digital PCR, which implies a capture efficiency of 25% to 35%. Spiked-in Jurkat TCR RNA equivalent to a single cell was reported to be detectable even among approximately 900,000 naive CD8 T cells. Spiked-in Jurkat TCR RNA (roughly 10 copies' worth), which is not part of the donor repertoire, was contained in the naive libraries. In CMV-specific effector cells, over 98% of molecules were held by clones above 20 RNA copies, whereas under 1% of molecules were held by such clones in naive cells.

Library construction relied on PCR. Sequencing took place on a NextSeq 500. Bulk TCR libraries were generated as previously described, with the TCR primers listed in Table S5 used. The Qiagen AllPrep DNA/RNA kit was used to purify total RNA. Reads from multiple sequencing runs of the same library were pooled before analysis. Under the source paper's analysis protocol: Only reads with exact TCR constant sequence were kept, trimmed to 150 nt, and grouped by their 12-nt molecular barcodes. Within each barcode group, reads were sub-clustered at a 15% Levenshtein threshold, and quality-weighted consensus sequences were built per RNA molecule. Non-functional sequences were filtered out, along with any lower-count sequence sitting one edit away from another sequence. Based on a fit of two negative binomial distributions, barcode sub-clusters having less than 20% of the maximum read count were discarded. The raw public data were reprocessed by TCRdb itself: fastp quality trimming at Q25, MiXCR clonotype calling, in-frame beta chains only. Each record represents a unique CDR3 protein, reported with the most common genes and DNA among its rows. V and J calls and clone size were set by TCRdb, not the authors. The sample table lists roughly 300,000 distinct CDR3 sequences, roughly 24% of them with a count of one. 0.7% to 0.95% of the sample comes from the top ten.

V is pared back by 4 bases and J by 6 bases, with 16 bases lying between the germline termini. The germline V gene encodes CDR1 SGHDT and CDR2 YYEEEE. The CDR3 runs 14 amino acids, cysteine and phenylalanine included. Only CDR3 DNA remains: 42 bases, in frame from the first base. Libraries of naive CD8 T cells were built from anywhere between roughly 17,000 and 1,100,000 sorted cells, with 10%, 30% or 50% of the purified RNA used. On a BD FACSAria II, naive CD8 T cells were FACS-sorted as CD8+CD4-CCR7+CD45RA+ and collected into RLT Plus buffer. To test detection sensitivity, Jurkat RNA equal to over nine TCR copies was added to samples of about 18,000-1,100,000 naive CD8 T cells. CD8 T cells were enriched with RosetteSep CD8+ T Cell Enrichment Cocktail and Ficoll-Paque, followed by ACK red cell lysis. Many counts were recorded for this clonotype. Its antigen is not yet known. Per-base quality was not reported, and no clone a single base away is much larger than it.

Recombination linked TRBV5-6 to TRBJ1-1, and the D gene may be TRBD1, 5 bases matching. This sequence originates from a human donor in good health. Some libraries in this study had Jurkat cell RNA spiked in. Source material: naive CD8+ T cells from blood, with Jurkat cell RNA spiked in. Per the publication, the cell subset or site label means: FACS-sorted CD8+CD4-CCR7+CD45RA+ naive T cells. The DNA reads TGTGCCAGCAGCCCCAGCAGGGTAAGGCCTGAAGCTTTCTTT. Its product reads: CASSPSRVRPEAFF.